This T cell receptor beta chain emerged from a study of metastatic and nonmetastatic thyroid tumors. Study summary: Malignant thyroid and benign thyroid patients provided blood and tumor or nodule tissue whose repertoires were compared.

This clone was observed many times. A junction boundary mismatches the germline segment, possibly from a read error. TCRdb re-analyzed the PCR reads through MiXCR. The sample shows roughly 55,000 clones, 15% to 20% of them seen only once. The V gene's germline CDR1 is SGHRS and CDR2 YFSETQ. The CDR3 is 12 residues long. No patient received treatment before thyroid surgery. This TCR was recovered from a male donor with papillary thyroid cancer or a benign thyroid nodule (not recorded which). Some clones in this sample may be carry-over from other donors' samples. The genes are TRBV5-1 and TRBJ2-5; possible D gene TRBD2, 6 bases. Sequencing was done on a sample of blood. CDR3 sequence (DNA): TGCGCCAGCAGCTTGAGAGCGGGCGTAAGTAGCTTC. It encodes CASSLRAGVSSF.